The 27 T cell receptor beta chains below all came from one sample that was sequenced in a study of molecular identifiers for immune sequencing clone quantification. TCRdb fed the PCR reads into MiXCR, producing one record per CDR3 protein. Here the sample spans 550,000 to 750,000 distinct CDR3 sequences, 20% being singletons. The sample consisted of naive CD8+ T cells from blood, with Jurkat cell RNA spiked in. Subset meaning: FACS-sorted CD8+CD4-CCR7+CD45RA+ naive T cells. The source is a human donor in good health. Some libraries in this study had Jurkat cell RNA spiked in.

V gene TRBV28 combines with J gene TRBJ2-7, with D possibly called TRBD1 or TRBD2 (5 bases each). The CDR3 runs 16 residues. From germline, CDR1 is MDHEN and CDR2 SYDVKM. V was cut by 3 bases and J by 3 bases, with 18 bases left in between. In DNA form, the CDR3 reads TGTGCCAGCAGTTTGAGGGGTCTAGTCGGGGTCTACGAGCAGTACTTC. Protein sequence: CASSLRGLVGVYEQYF.

In regard to this clonotype: This may arise from a read error, as a much more abundant clone is one base away. The CDR3 is CASSRRQDLSLCGYTF. For the CDR3, the DNA is TGTGCCAGCAGCAGAAGACAGGATCTCTCTCTCTGTGGCTACACCTTC. The chain uses TRBV14 and TRBJ1-2; a weak D match, TRBD1 (6 bases). Germline CDR1 is SGHDN and CDR2 is FVKESK. The CDR3 is 16 amino acids. Trimming stripped 5 bases from V and 7 bases from J, with 23 bases between.

This clonotype was recorded many times. This sequence joins TRBV29-1 and TRBJ2-3; D ambiguous. The V end lost 2 bases, the J end lost 12 bases, and 15 bases lay between the germline ends. Per germline, CDR1 SQVTM and CDR2 ANQGSEA. CDR3 length: 12 residues. The CDR3 bases are TGCAGCGTTGAAACCCAGCCTATATATCAGTATTTT. As protein: CSVETQPIYQYF.

This clonotype was seen a handful of times. This rearrangement joins TRBV12-5 to TRBJ2-7, with 11 nucleotides matching TRBD1. From germline, CDR1 is LGHNT and CDR2 FRNRAP. V lost 1 base, J lost 8 bases, and 10 bases stayed unmatched. This CDR3 region has 16 residues. The CDR3 spells CASGLAGQGETSKQYF. The CDR3 nucleotides are TGTGCTAGTGGTTTGGCGGGACAGGGGGAGACCTCTAAGCAGTACTTC.

This clonotype was picked up a small number of times. V is TRBV12-3 or TRBV12-4 and J is TRBJ2-7, with D unresolved. The CDR3 consists of 14 residues. Trimming cost V 4 bases and J 6 bases, with 16 bases left between them. This CDR3 reads CASSSPTSLGEQYF. Here the CDR3 DNA reads TGTGCCAGCAGTTCCCCGACAAGCCTGGGCGAGCAGTACTTC.

V and J are TRBV28 and TRBJ2-1, with D tentatively TRBD1 (5 bases). Germline V lookup: CDR1 MDHEN, CDR2 SYDVKM. CDR3 length equals 15 residues. V was pared by 2 bases and J by 5 bases, with 13 bases between. For the CDR3, the DNA is TGTGCCAGCAGTTTAATTGGCAGGGCCCACAATGAGCAGTTCTTC. It specifies CASSLIGRAHNEQFF.

There are many counts of this clonotype. V gene TRBV6-6 combines with J gene TRBJ2-5; tentative D call: TRBD2 (6 bases). The germline gives CDR1 MNHNY, CDR2 SVGAGI (reference sequence). The CDR3 has 18 residues. Trimming pared 5 bases from V and 5 bases from J, leaving 27 bases between. The DNA for the CDR3 is TGTGCCAGCAGTCCGGACGGGGATCTCGGTGCGGGACTGGAGACCCAGTACTTC. It encodes CASSPDGDLGAGLETQYF.

In its sample, this clonotype was seen many times. The J gene is TRBJ2-7, the V gene TRBV7-9; D uncertain. The ends were cut back, 0 bases at V and 2 bases at J, with 11 bases in the middle. The germline V gene has CDR1 SEHNR and CDR2 FQNEAQ (reference sequence). CDR3 length equals 15 residues. CDR3 in DNA: TGTGCCAGCAGCTTAGCTGTCCAGCTGCCCTACGAGCAGTACTTC. Its translation: CASSLAVQLPYEQYF.

Comment on this clonotype: This clone may be a read error of a much larger clone one base away. V usage is TRBV7-2 and J usage is TRBJ1-1, with a tentative D call TRBD1 (5 bases). V was pared by 1 base and J by 6 bases, with 15 bases between. This CDR3 has 15 amino acids. Germline values: CDR1 SGHTA, CDR2 FQGNSA. As DNA, the CDR3 is TGTGCCAGCAGCTTAGGGCCGGCCCTGGGGGCTGAAGCTTTCTTT. Amino acid sequence: CASSLGPALGAEAFF.

Remarks on this clonotype: This sequence may be a read error, since a much larger clone differs from it by one base. The gene calls are TRBV5-1 and TRBJ2-1; no reliable D call. The CDR3 is 15 amino acids. CDR1 is SGHRS and CDR2 is YFSETQ in the germline V gene. V dropped 0 bases and J dropped 5 bases, with 12 bases sitting between them. The CDR3 region has the DNA TGCGCCAGCAGCTTGGCCGGGTGGTCCCACAATGAGCAGTTCTTC. This translates into CASSLAGWSHNEQFF.

This clonotype was detected only a few times. This chain joins TRBV13 and TRBJ2-1; 10 bases agree with TRBD2. CDR3 size: 14 residues. Unmatched junction bases numbered 3, after V lost 2 bases and J lost 8 bases. The germline gives CDR1 PRHDT, CDR2 FYEKMQ (reference sequence). CDR3 nucleotides: TGTGCCAGCAGCTTAAGCGGGGGGGCGGATGAGCAGTTCTTC. It codes for CASSLSGGADEQFF.

This clonotype was seen repeatedly, ten times or more. The chain joins TRBV5-1 to TRBJ2-7; possibly TRBD2 for D (6 bases). Trimming shortened V by 4 bases and J by 10 bases, and 18 bases separated the two germline ends. CDR1 is SGHRS and CDR2 is YFSETQ in the germline V gene. The CDR3 has 13 residues. CDR3: CASSLGTLSDQYF. The DNA for the CDR3 is TGCGCCAGCAGCCTAGGGACTCTTTCTGACCAGTACTTC.

About this clonotype itself: A read error may be the cause here, since a much bigger clone is one base away. The rearrangement links TRBV9 to TRBJ2-2, with D possibly TRBD1 on 5 matching bases. The CDR3 runs 14 residues. Germline CDR1 reads SGDLS; CDR2 reads YYNGEE. This chain's CDR3 is CASTAGSNTRELFF. In DNA form, the CDR3 reads TGTGCCAGCACGGCAGGGTCGAACACCAGGGAGCTGTTTTTT.

V and J are TRBV7-3 and TRBJ2-1; 14 bases fit TRBD2. V shed 1 base and J 9 bases; nucleotides not matched to a gene: 8. Germline values: CDR1 SGHTA, CDR2 FQGTGA. The CDR3 covers 17 residues. The CDR3 is CASSLNMGTSGSGEQFF. CDR3 nucleotide sequence: TGTGCCAGCAGCTTAAATATGGGGACTAGCGGGAGTGGTGAGCAGTTCTTC.

The chain links TRBV28 to TRBJ2-1; possible D gene TRBD1, 5 bases. Germline CDR1 and CDR2: MDHEN and SYDVKM. The ends were cut back, 3 bases at V and 0 bases at J, with 12 bases in the middle. The CDR3 has 16 residues. The CDR3 bases are TGTGCCAGCAGTTTGCTCAGGGAAAACTCCTACAATGAGCAGTTCTTC. Its protein product is CASSLLRENSYNEQFF.

Note on this clonotype: Being one base from a much bigger clone, this may be a read error. V and J are TRBV3-1 and TRBJ2-5; D possibly uses TRBD1 or TRBD2 (5 bases each). Germline V gene lookup returns CDR1 LGHDT and CDR2 YNNKEL (reference sequence). The CDR3 is 16 amino acids. In DNA form, the CDR3 reads TGTGCCGGCAGCCAAGGGGAGACCAGGGCGGTCGTGACCCAGTACTTC. Translation: CAGSQGETRAVVTQYF.

This clonotype was observed many times. The chain uses TRBV13 and TRBJ2-3, with TRBD2 matching over 8 bases. The germline CDR1 and CDR2 sequences are PRHDT and FYEKMQ (reference sequence). Trimming cost V 5 bases and J 2 bases; bases outside gene matches: 9. This CDR3 spans 16 amino acids. DNA of the CDR3: TGTGCCAGCAGCCCCGCAGCGGGGGCACACACAGATACGCAGTATTTT. It codes for CASSPAAGAHTDTQYF.

Notes on this clonotype: A much larger clone differs from this one at a single base, so this may be a read error. The CDR3 loop is CASSRGANPTIAKNIQYF. The CDR3 DNA follows: TGTGCCAGCAGCCGAGGAGCTAATCCAACAATAGCCAAAAACATTCAGTACTTC. This chain connects TRBV3-1 to TRBJ2-4; the D is unclear. CDR3 size: 18 residues. V lost 4 bases, J lost 0 bases, and 19 bases lay in between. The germline CDR1 and CDR2 sequences are LGHDT and YNNKEL (reference sequence).

This clonotype has only a few counts. The junction does not match germline at one end; this may be a read error. The rearrangement joins TRBV7-2 to TRBJ2-1, with TRBD2 identical over 9 bases. Germline CDR1 reads SGHTA; CDR2 reads FQGNSA. CDR3 length equals 16 residues. This CDR3 reads CASSQLAGSVYDEQFF. The CDR3 region has the DNA TGTGCCAGCAGCCAGCTAGCGGGAAGCGTCTACGATGAGCAGTTCTTC.

The table lists this clonotype with a few counts. The chain joins TRBV5-1 to TRBJ2-3, with 11 bases lining up with TRBD2. The germline CDR1 and CDR2 sequences are SGHRS and YFSETQ. This CDR3 has 16 residues. After removal of 2 bases from V and 9 bases from J, the junction contained 11 bases not matched to a gene. The CDR3 reads CASSLRLAGPGRTQYF. Written as DNA, the CDR3 is TGCGCCAGCAGCTTAAGACTAGCGGGACCGGGGAGGACGCAGTATTTT.

A few counts support this clonotype. This sequence may be a read error, since a much larger clone differs from it by one base. This chain connects TRBV20-1 to TRBJ2-7; 7 nucleotides align to TRBD1. This CDR3 is 12 amino acids long. Germline V gives CDR1 DFQATT, CDR2 SNEGSKA (reference sequence). The ends lost 5 bases at V and 5 bases at J; junction bases unmatched: 6. The DNA for the CDR3 is TGCAGTGCTGGGAACAGGGGCCACGAGCAGTACTTC. Translation: CSAGNRGHEQYF.

Points on this clonotype: The junction and the germline gene differ at one end; a read error may be behind it. The chain employs TRBV27 and TRBJ1-1; a weak D match, TRBD1 (5 bases). The CDR3 is 14 amino acids. Germline CDR1 reads MNHEY; CDR2 reads SMNVEV (reference sequence). The CDR3 nucleotides read TGTGCCAGCAGACCAACAGGACTGAACACTGAAGCTTCCTTT. This translates into CASRPTGLNTEASF.

There are many counts of this clonotype. The chain is built from TRBV12-3 or TRBV12-4 and TRBJ2-2; D not certain. The CDR3 totals 11 residues. Trimming pared 3 bases from V and 7 bases from J, leaving 3 bases between. DNA of the CDR3: TGTGCCAGCAGTTTTCACGGGGAGCTGTTTTTT. Translated, it gives CASSFHGELFF.

This clonotype was counted many times. CDR3 DNA: TGCAGCGTTGAAGATCCCCGGGCAACGAACACTGAAGCTTTCTTT. Encoded protein: CSVEDPRATNTEAFF. The chain recombines TRBV29-1 with TRBJ1-1; no firm D call. Trimming pared 0 bases from V and 1 base from J, leaving 12 bases between. Germline CDR1 is SQVTM and CDR2 is ANQGSEA. The length of the CDR3 is 15 residues.

This clonotype was counted many times. This chain links TRBV28 with TRBJ1-1; perhaps TRBD1 as D (6 bases). The CDR3 is made up of 14 amino acids. The V gene lost 5 bases and the J gene lost 4 bases, with 14 bases spanning the gap. CDR1 and CDR2 from the germline V gene are MDHEN and SYDVKM. The CDR3 bases are TGTGCCAGCAGTGAGCTGGGGGCAAGCACTGAAGCTTTCTTT. Translated, it gives CASSELGASTEAFF.

This clonotype has a handful of counts. The rearrangement links TRBV19 to TRBJ1-1; 11 bases agree with TRBD1. CDR3 size: 17 residues. The germline V gene has CDR1 LNHDA and CDR2 SQIVND (reference sequence). With 0 bases clipped from V and 1 base from J, the junction kept 4 bases outside the gene matches. This CDR3 reads CASSIEDRGPANTEAFF. DNA for the CDR3: TGTGCCAGTAGTATAGAGGACAGGGGGCCGGCGAACACTGAAGCTTTCTTT.

Turning to this clonotype: Given a much more abundant clone one base away, this may be a read error. The rearrangement joins TRBV12-5 to TRBJ2-4, with D possibly called TRBD1 or TRBD2 (5 bases each). Germline V gives CDR1 LGHNT, CDR2 FRNRAP. This CDR3 spans 16 amino acids. The CDR3 DNA is TGTGATAGTGGTTTACGTTACGGACTGGGGGAAAACATTCAGTACTTC. It yields the protein CDSGLRYGLGENIQYF.